This TCR beta chain derives from a study of T cells expressing NK-cell markers. In the study overall: The TCR beta repertoires were obtained from sorted CD3+CD56+NKG2C+, CD3+CD56+NKG2C- and CD3+CD56-NKG2C+ T cells.

Study-wide points: Once again these clonotypes came out on top in the CD3+CD56-NKG2C+ fraction of a few donors. Dominant NKG2C+ clonotypes in six donors made up about 1.0-7.0% of CD8+ T cells.

Germline values: CDR1 LNHDA, CDR2 SQIVND (reference sequence). This CDR3 is 14 amino acids long. Synthesis of TCR beta cDNA relied on 5'RACE template switching carrying UMIs. From its re-call of the 5' RACE reads, TCRdb lists each CDR3 protein once, without DNA. The sample is made up of about 450,000 distinct CDR3 sequences, and the top ten hold roughly 7.2% of it. For this clonotype: What it recognizes is unknown.

The source material was blood T cells: a sorted CD56 or NKG2C T cell subset, CD4+ or CD8+ T cells, or bulk PBMC T cells (not recorded which). The TCR originated in a woman between 18 and 70 years old in good health. The genes are TRBV19 and TRBJ1-5; lacking DNA, the TRBD1 call made by TCRdb goes unchecked. The CDR3 spells CASSTTGALSPQHF.